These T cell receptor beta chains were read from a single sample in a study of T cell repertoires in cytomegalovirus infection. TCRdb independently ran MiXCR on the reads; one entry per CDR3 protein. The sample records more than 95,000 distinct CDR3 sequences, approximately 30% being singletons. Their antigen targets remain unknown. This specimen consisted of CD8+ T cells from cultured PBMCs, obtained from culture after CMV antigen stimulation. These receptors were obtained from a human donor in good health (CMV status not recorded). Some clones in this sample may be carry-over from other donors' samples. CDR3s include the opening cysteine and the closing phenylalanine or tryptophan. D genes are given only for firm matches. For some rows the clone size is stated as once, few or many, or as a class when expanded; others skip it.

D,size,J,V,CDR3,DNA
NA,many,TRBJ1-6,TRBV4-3,CASSQEGSGSSPLHF,TGCGCCAGCAGCCAAGAGGGTAGTGGGAGTTCACCCCTCCACTTT
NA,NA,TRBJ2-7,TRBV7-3,CASSRDGGYEQYF,TGTGCCAGCAGCCGGGACGGTGGGTACGAGCAGTACTTC
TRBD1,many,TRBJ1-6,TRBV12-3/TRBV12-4,CASSPRTGGNSPLHF,TGTGCCAGCAGTCCTCGGACAGGGGGCAATTCACCCCTCCACTTT
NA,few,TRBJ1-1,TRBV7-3,CASRPPGPSTEAFF,TGTGCCAGCAGGCCTCCGGGACCGAGCACTGAAGCTTTCTTT
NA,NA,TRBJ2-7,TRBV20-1,CSARGLQAYYEQYF,TGCAGTGCTAGAGGGTTACAGGCCTACTACGAGCAGTACTTC
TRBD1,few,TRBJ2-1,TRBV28,CASTSPGTAVYEQFF,TGTGCCAGCACCTCTCCTGGGACAGCGGTTTATGAGCAGTTCTTC
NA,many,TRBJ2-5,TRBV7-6,CASSLFQGRNQETQYF,TGTGCCAGCAGCCTATTTCAGGGAAGGAACCAAGAGACCCAGTACTTC
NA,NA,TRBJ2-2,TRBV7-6,CASSLVAAEDNTGELFF,TGTGCCAGCAGCTTAGTTGCGGCGGAAGATAACACCGGGGAGCTGTTTTTT
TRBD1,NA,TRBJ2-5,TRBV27,CASSLYRGPQETQYF,TGTGCCAGCAGTTTATACAGGGGCCCACAAGAGACCCAGTACTTC
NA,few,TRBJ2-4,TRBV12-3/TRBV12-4,CASSLGKNIQYF,TGTGCCAGCAGTTTAGGTAAAAACATTCAGTACTTC
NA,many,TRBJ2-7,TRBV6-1,CASRQSSYEQYF,TGTGCCAGCCGCCAGTCGAGCTACGAGCAGTACTTC
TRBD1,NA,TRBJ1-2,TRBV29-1,CSVDRGGYGYTF,TGCAGCGTGGACAGGGGAGGCTATGGCTACACCTTC
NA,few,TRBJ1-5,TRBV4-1,CASSLVGGSQPQHF,TGCGCCAGCAGCCTGGTAGGGGGTAGTCAGCCCCAGCATTTT
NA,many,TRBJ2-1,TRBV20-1,CSARGFSSYNEQFF,TGCAGTGCTAGAGGGTTCAGCTCCTACAATGAGCAGTTCTTC
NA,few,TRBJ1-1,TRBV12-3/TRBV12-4,CASTERAGLNTEAFF,TGTGCCAGCACCGAGAGGGCAGGGTTGAACACTGAAGCTTTCTTT
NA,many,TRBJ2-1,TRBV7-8,CASSWGSLGYNEQFF,TGTGCCAGCAGTTGGGGGAGTTTGGGGTACAATGAGCAGTTCTTC
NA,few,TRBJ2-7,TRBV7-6,CASSLGADLTYEQYF,TGTGCCAGCAGCTTAGGGGCTGACCTAACCTACGAGCAGTACTTC
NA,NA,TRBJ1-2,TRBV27,CASSFGTNYGYTF,TGTGCCAGCAGTTTTGGCACCAACTATGGCTACACCTTC
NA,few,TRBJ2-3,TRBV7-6,CASSRAITDTQYF,TGTGCCAGCAGCCGGGCGATCACAGATACGCAGTATTTT
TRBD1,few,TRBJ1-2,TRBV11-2,CASSLGTGVVGYTF,TGTGCCAGCAGCTTGGGAACAGGGGTAGTCGGCTACACCTTC
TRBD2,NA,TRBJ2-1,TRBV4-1,CASSRSSGGAVNEQFF,TGCGCCAGCAGCCGATCAAGCGGGGGGGCTGTGAATGAGCAGTTCTTC
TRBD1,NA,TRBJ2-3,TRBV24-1,CATSDLDRDDTQYF,TGTGCCACCAGTGATTTGGACAGGGACGATACGCAGTATTTT
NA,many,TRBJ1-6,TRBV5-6,CASSPIRDTHNSPLHF,TGTGCCAGCAGCCCGATCCGGGACACCCATAATTCACCCCTCCACTTT
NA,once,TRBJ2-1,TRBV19,CASSNTGTLPISSYNEQFF,TGTGCCAGTAGTAACACCGGGACTCTCCCTATTAGCTCCTACAATGAGCAGTTCTTC
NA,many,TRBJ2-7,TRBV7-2,CASSLYRGPRDEQYF,TGTGCCAGCAGCTTATATCGGGGTCCTCGCGACGAGCAGTACTTC
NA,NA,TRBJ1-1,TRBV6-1,CASSRVTEAFF,TGTGCCAGCAGCAGGGTAACTGAAGCTTTCTTT
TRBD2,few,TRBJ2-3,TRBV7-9,CASSHTPLAGGITDTQYF,TGTGCCAGCAGCCACACACCCCTAGCGGGGGGGATCACAGATACGCAGTATTTT
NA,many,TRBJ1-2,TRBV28,CASSLWGAVNYGYTF,TGTGCCAGCAGTTTATGGGGGGCTGTTAACTATGGCTACACCTTC
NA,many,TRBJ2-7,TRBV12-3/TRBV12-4,CASSFRIPSYEQYF,TGTGCCAGCAGTTTCCGAATCCCCTCCTACGAGCAGTACTTC
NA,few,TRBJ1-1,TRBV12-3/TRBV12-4,CASSPQELRAEAFF,TGTGCCAGCAGCCCCCAGGAATTGAGGGCTGAAGCTTTCTTT
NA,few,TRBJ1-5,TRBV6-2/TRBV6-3,CASSWESNQPQHF,TGTGCCAGCAGTTGGGAGTCCAATCAGCCCCAGCATTTT
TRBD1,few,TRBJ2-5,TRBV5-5,CASSHPRGQYQETQYF,TGTGCCAGCAGCCACCCTAGGGGACAGTACCAAGAGACCCAGTACTTC
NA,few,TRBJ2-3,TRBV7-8,CASSLGAGGQDTQYF,TGTGCCAGCAGCTTAGGAGCCGGGGGGCAAGATACGCAGTATTTT
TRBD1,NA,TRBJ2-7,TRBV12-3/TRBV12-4,CASSSGQGGEQYF,TGTGCCAGCAGTTCCGGACAGGGGGGCGAGCAGTACTTC
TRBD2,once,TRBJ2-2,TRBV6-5,CASTLTWGTGGRQNTGELFF,TGTGCCAGCACCCTAACTTGGGGAACCGGCGGGAGACAAAACACCGGGGAGCTGTTTTTT
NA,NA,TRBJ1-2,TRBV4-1,CASSQVSGENYGYTF,TGCGCCAGCAGCCAAGTAAGCGGAGAAAACTATGGCTACACCTTC
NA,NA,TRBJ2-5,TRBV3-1,CASSQEAIPGQETQYF,TGTGCCAGCAGCCAAGAGGCGATCCCGGGCCAAGAGACCCAGTACTTC
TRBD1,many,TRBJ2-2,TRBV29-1,CSVEIATGAGELFF,TGCAGCGTTGAAATTGCGACAGGGGCCGGGGAGCTGTTTTTT
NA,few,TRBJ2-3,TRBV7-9,CASSLAGSTDTQYF,TGTGCCAGCAGCTTAGCAGGCAGCACAGATACGCAGTATTTT
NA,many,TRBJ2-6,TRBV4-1,CASSRERSGANVLTF,TGCGCCAGCAGCCGCGAGCGATCTGGGGCCAACGTCCTGACTTTC
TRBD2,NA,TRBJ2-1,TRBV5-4,CASKAGGLYNEQFF,TGTGCCAGCAAAGCGGGGGGGCTCTACAATGAGCAGTTCTTC
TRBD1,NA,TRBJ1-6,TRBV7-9,CASSAVTGAPLHF,TGTGCCAGCAGCGCCGTGACAGGGGCGCCCCTCCACTTT
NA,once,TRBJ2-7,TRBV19,CASSLDSFSYEQYF,TGTGCCAGTAGCTTGGACAGTTTCTCCTACGAGCAGTACTTC
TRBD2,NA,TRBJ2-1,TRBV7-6,CASSSPGGVKYNEQFF,TGTGCCAGCAGCTCTCCTGGGGGGGTTAAATACAATGAGCAGTTCTTC
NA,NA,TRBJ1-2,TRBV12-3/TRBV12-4,CASSWGPLDGYTF,TGTGCCAGCAGTTGGGGCCCTTTGGATGGCTACACCTTC
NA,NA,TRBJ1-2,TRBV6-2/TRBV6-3,CASSTVANYGYTF,TGTGCCAGCTCGACAGTAGCTAACTATGGCTACACCTTC
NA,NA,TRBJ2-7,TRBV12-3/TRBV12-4,CASSIRGDTEYF,TGTGCCAGCAGTATCAGGGGGGACACCGAGTACTTC
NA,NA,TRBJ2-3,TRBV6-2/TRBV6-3,CASSYQTDTQYF,TGTGCCAGCAGTTATCAGACAGATACGCAGTATTTT
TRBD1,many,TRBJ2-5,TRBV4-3,CASSQEGQGTQETQYF,TGCGCCAGCAGCCAAGAGGGACAGGGTACTCAAGAGACCCAGTACTTC